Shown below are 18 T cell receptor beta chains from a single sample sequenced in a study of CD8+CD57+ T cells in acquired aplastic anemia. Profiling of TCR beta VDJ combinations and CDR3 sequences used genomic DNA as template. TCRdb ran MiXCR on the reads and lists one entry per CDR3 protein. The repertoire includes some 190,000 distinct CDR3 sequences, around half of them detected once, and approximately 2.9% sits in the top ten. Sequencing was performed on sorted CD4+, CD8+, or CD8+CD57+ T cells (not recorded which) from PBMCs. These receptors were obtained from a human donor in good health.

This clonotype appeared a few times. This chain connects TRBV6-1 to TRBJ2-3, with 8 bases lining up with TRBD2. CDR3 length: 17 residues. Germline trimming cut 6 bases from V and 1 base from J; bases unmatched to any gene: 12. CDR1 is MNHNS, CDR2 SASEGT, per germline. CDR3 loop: CASSSTSGGGGTDTQYF. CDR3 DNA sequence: TGTGCCAGCAGCTCCACTAGCGGAGGGGGGGGCACAGATACGCAGTATTTT.

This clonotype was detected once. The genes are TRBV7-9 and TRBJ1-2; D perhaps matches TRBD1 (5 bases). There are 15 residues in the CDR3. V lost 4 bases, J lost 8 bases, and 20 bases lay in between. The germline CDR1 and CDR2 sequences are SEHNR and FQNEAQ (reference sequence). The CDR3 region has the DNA TGTGCCAGCAGCTCTTGGGACGGTACGGATCGGGGCTACACCTTC. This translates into CASSSWDGTDRGYTF.

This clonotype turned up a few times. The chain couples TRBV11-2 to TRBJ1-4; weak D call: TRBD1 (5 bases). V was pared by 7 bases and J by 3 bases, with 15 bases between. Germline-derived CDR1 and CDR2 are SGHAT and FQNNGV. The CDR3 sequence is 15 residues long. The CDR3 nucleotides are TGTGCCAGCAATCGAGTGGGGGGACCTAATGAAAAACTGTTTTTT. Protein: CASNRVGGPNEKLFF.

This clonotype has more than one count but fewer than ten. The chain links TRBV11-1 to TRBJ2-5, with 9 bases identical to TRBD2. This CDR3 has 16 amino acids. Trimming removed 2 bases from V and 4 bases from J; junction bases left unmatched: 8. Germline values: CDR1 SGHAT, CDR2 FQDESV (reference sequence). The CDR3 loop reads CASSLRRGRGGETQYF. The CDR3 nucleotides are TGTGCCAGCAGCTTAAGGAGGGGGCGGGGGGGAGAGACCCAGTACTTC. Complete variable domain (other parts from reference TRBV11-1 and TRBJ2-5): EAEVAQSPRYKITEKSQAVAFWCDPISGHATLYWYRQILGQGPELLVQFQDESVVDDSQLPKDRFSAERLKGVDSTLKIQPAELGDSAMYLCASSLRRGRGGETQYFGPGTRLLVL.

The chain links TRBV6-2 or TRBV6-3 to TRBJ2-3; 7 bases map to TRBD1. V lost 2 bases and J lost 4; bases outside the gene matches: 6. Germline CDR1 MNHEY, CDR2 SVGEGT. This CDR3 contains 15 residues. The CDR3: CASSYDRVVPDTQYF. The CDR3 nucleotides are TGTGCCAGCAGTTACGACAGGGTGGTCCCAGATACGCAGTATTTT.

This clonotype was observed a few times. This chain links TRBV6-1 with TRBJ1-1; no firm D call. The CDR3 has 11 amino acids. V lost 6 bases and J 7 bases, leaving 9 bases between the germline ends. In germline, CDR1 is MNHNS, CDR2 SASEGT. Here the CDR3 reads CASRNQREAFF. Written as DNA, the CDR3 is TGTGCCAGCAGAAACCAGCGTGAAGCTTTCTTT.

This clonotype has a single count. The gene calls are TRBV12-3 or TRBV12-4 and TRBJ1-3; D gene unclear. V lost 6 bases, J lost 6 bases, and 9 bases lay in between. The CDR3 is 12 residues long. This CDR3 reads CASSPPENTIYF. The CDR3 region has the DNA TGTGCCAGCAGCCCCCCCGAAAACACCATATATTTT.

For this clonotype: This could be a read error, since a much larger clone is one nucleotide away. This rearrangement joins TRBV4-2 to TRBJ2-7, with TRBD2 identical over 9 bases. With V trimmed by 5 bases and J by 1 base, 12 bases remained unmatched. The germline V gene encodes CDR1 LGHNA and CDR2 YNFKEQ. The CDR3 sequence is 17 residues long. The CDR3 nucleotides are TGTGCCAGCAGCGAGACTAGCGGATTAACCCAGTCCTACGAGCAGTACTTC. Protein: CASSETSGLTQSYEQYF.

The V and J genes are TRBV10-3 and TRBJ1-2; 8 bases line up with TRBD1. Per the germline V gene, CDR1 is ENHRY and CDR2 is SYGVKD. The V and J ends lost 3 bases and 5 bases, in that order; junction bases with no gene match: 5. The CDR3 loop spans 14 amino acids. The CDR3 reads CAISEKTGVYGYTF. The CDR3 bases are TGTGCCATCAGTGAAAAGACAGGGGTATATGGCTACACCTTC.

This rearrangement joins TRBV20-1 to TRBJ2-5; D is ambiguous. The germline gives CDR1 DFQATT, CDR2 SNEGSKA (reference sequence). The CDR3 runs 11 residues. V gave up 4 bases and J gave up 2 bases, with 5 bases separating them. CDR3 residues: CSAIQQETQYF. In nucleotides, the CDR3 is TGCAGTGCTATTCAGCAAGAGACCCAGTACTTC.

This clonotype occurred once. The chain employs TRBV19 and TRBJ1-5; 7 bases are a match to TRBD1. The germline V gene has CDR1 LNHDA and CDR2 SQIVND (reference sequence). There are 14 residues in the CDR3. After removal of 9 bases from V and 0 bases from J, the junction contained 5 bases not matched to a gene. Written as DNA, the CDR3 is TGTGCCAGCCGAGGGGGCCTTAGCAATCAGCCCCAGCATTTT. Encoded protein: CASRGGLSNQPQHF.

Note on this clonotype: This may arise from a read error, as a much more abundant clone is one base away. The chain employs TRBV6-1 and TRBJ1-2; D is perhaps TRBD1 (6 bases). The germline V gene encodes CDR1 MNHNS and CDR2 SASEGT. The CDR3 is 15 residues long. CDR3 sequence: CACSATGHGIYGYTF. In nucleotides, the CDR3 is TGTGCCTGCAGTGCGACGGGACACGGCATCTATGGCTACACCTTC.

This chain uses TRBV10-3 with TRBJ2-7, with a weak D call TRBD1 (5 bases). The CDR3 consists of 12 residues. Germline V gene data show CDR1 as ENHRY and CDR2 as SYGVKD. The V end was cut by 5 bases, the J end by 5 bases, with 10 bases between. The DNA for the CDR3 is TGTGCCATCAGTCCAGGGCTCCACGAGCAGTACTTC. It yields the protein CAISPGLHEQYF.

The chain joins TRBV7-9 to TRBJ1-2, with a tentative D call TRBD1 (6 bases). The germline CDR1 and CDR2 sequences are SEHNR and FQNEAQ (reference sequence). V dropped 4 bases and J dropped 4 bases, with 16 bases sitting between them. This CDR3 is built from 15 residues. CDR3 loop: CASSSEGVLGYGYTF. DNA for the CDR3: TGTGCCAGCAGCTCGGAGGGGGTTCTGGGCTATGGCTACACCTTC.

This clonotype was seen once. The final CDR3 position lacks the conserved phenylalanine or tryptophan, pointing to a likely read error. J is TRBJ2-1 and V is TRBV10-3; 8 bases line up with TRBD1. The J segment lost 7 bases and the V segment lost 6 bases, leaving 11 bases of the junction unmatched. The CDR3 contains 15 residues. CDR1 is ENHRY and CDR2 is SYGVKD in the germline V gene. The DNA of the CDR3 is TGTGCCATCAGCGATTGGACAGGGATGGGGAATGAGCAGTTCTCC. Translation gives CAISDWTGMGNEQFS.

Written as DNA, the CDR3 is TGTGCCAGCTCACCCTGGACAGGTGGTGAGCAGTTCTTC. This encodes CASSPWTGGEQFF. The chain links TRBV18 to TRBJ2-1; TRBD1 matches at 7 bases. Germline CDR1 and CDR2: KGHSH and LQKENI. This CDR3 is built from 13 residues. Trimming cost V 3 bases and J 9 bases; bases outside gene matches: 5.

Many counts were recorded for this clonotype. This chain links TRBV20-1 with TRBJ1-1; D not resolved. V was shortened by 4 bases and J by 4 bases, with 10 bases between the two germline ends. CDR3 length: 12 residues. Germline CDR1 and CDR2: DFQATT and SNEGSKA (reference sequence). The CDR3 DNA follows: TGCAGTGCTAAAGGGTGGGGCACTGAAGCTTTCTTT. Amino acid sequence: CSAKGWGTEAFF.

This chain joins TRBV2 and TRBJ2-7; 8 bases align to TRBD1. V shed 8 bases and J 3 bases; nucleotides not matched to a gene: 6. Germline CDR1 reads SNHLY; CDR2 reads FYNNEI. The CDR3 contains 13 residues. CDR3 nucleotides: TGTGCCAGCGGGGGACAGGTCAACTACGAGCAGTACTTC. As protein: CASGGQVNYEQYF. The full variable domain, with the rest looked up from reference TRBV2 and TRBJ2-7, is EPEVTQTPSHQVTQMGQEVILRCVPISNHLYFYWYRQILGQKVEFLVSFYNNEISEKSEIFDDQFSVERPDGSNFTLKIRSTKLEDSAMYFCASGGQVNYEQYFGPGTRLTVT.